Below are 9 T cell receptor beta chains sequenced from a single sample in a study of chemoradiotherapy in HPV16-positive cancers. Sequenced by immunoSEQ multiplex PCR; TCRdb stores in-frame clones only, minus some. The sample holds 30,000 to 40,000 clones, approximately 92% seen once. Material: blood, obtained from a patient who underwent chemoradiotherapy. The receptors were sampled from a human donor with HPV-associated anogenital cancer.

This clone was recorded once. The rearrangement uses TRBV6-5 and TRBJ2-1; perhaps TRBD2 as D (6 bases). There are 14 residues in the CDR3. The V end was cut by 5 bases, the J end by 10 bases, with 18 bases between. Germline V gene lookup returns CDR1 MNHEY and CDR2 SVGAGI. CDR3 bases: TGTGCCAGCAGTCCGGGGGTTAGGGCTTGGGAGCAGTTCTTC. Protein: CASSPGVRAWEQFF.

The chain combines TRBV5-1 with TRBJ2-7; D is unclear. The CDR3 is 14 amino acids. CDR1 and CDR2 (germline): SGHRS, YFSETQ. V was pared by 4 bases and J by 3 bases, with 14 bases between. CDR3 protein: CASSIALAGYEQYF. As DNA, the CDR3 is TGCGCCAGCAGCATCGCTTTAGCCGGCTACGAGCAGTACTTC.

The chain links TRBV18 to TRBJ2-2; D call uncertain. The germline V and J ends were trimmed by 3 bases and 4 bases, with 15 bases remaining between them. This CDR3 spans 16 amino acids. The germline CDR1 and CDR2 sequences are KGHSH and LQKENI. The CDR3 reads CASSPIEFTVTGELFF. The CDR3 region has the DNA TGTGCCAGCTCACCTATTGAGTTTACGGTCACCGGGGAGCTGTTTTTT.

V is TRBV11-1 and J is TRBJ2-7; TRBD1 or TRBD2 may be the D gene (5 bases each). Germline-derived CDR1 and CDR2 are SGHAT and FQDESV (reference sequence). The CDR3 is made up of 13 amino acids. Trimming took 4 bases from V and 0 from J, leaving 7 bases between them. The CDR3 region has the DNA TGTGCCAGCAGCTCCGGGGCCTCCTACGAGCAGTACTTC. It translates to CASSSGASYEQYF.

The DNA of the CDR3 is TGTGCCAGCAGTTACTCGTCTGGGGGGCCTGTCGGGGAGCTGTTTTTT. The encoded protein is CASSYSSGGPVGELFF. The J gene is TRBJ2-2, the V gene TRBV6-5, with D possibly being TRBD1 or TRBD2 (6 bases each). The V gene lost 0 bases and the J gene lost 7 bases, with 15 bases spanning the gap. The germline CDR1 and CDR2 sequences are MNHEY and SVGAGI. This CDR3 comprises 16 residues.

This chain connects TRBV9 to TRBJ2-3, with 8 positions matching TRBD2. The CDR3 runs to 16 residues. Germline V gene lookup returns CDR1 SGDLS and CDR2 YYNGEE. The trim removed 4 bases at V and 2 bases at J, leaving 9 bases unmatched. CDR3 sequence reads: CASSSSGGRATDTQYF. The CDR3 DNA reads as TGTGCCAGCAGCTCTTCGGGGGGGCGAGCCACAGATACGCAGTATTTT.

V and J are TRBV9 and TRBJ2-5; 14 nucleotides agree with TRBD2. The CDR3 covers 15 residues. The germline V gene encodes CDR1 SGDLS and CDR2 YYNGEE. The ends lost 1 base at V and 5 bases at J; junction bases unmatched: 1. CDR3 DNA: TGTGCCAGCAGCGTATGGACTAGCGGGGGGGAGACCCAGTACTTC. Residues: CASSVWTSGGETQYF.

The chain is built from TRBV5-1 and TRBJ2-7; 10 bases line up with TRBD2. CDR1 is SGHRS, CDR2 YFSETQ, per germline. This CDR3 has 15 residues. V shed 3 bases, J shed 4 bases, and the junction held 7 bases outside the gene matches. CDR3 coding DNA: TGCGCCAGCAGCTCGCCTAGCGGGGGCCGGTACGAGCAGTACTTC. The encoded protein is CASSSPSGGRYEQYF.

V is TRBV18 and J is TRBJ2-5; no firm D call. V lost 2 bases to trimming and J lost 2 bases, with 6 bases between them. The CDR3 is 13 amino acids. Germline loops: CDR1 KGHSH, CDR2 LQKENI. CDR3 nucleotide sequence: TGTGCCAGCTCACCAGCAATTCAAGAGACCCAGTACTTC. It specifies CASSPAIQETQYF.